This T cell receptor beta chain was sequenced during a study of cytomegalovirus exposure and HLA in healthy donors. V gave up 6 bases and J gave up 3 bases; unmatched junction bases: 8. CDR3 size: 15 residues. The germline V gene has CDR1 MNHEY and CDR2 SMNVEV (reference sequence). Findings and caveats of the study: The later analysis indicated that the majority of CMV-associated TCR beta chains appeared HLA-restricted.

Notes on this clone: Its specificity is not known.

13 Jbeta primers and 60 Vbeta primers were used for the PCR. The protocol was immunoSEQ multiplex PCR, while the TCRdb copy is restricted to in-frame clones and leaves out a portion. Of about 150,000 clones in the sample, more than 70% are singletons; the top ten hold 11%. V gene TRBV27 combines with J gene TRBJ2-3; 8 bases are a match to TRBD2. Sample: PBMCs. This clonotype was obtained from a man between 18 and 29 years old in good health and CMV-seropositive. CDR3 in amino acids: CASSRTSYFTDTQYF. CDR3 in DNA: TGTGCCAGCAGCCGGACTAGCTACTTTACAGATACGCAGTATTTT.